This is a list of T cell receptor beta chains from one sample in a study of T-cell memory formation after mild COVID-19. TCRdb used MiXCR to reprocess the 5' RACE reads, holding one entry per CDR3 protein. The data hold 450,000 or so distinct CDR3 sequences, with 20% observed a single time. The specimen was PBMCs or a T cell subset sorted from them (not recorded which). These receptors all stem from an adult woman who had mild COVID-19 (a few samples of this study predate the infection). Cell type and time point are not known. The CDR3 runs from the conserved cysteine through the conserved F or W. Fields, in order: CDR3 length, J gene, V gene, D gene, CDR3 protein. A D gene is named only where the DNA matches it firmly.

cdr3_length: 15; j_call: TRBJ1-5; v_call: TRBV27; d_call: NA; cdr3_aa: CASSLYGGTYQPQHF
cdr3_length: 12; j_call: TRBJ2-3; v_call: TRBV11-2; d_call: NA; cdr3_aa: CASSTLMDTQYF
cdr3_length: 13; j_call: TRBJ2-7; v_call: TRBV30; d_call: NA; cdr3_aa: CAWMGPVHYEQYF
cdr3_length: 17; j_call: TRBJ1-5; v_call: TRBV12-3/TRBV12-4; d_call: NA; cdr3_aa: CASSLRAGILLNQPQHF
cdr3_length: 15; j_call: TRBJ2-3; v_call: TRBV11-2; d_call: TRBD1; cdr3_aa: CASSPQGQDTDTQYF
cdr3_length: 13; j_call: TRBJ1-1; v_call: TRBV18; d_call: NA; cdr3_aa: CASSRAGNTEAFF
cdr3_length: 16; j_call: TRBJ1-5; v_call: TRBV4-2; d_call: TRBD1; cdr3_aa: CASSQVQGQGDQPQHF
cdr3_length: 17; j_call: TRBJ2-2; v_call: TRBV7-6; d_call: NA; cdr3_aa: CASSLVGGAVNTGELFF
cdr3_length: 15; j_call: TRBJ2-1; v_call: TRBV24-1; d_call: TRBD2; cdr3_aa: CATSGGLADYNEQFF
cdr3_length: 16; j_call: TRBJ2-5; v_call: TRBV23-1; d_call: NA; cdr3_aa: CASSQPIVLIQETQYF
cdr3_length: 13; j_call: TRBJ2-5; v_call: TRBV12-3/TRBV12-4; d_call: NA; cdr3_aa: CATRSGDQETQYF
cdr3_length: 14; j_call: TRBJ2-7; v_call: TRBV5-1; d_call: NA; cdr3_aa: CASSRWEHSYEQYF
cdr3_length: 15; j_call: TRBJ1-1; v_call: TRBV7-9; d_call: TRBD1; cdr3_aa: CASSLLQGAGTEAFF
cdr3_length: 13; j_call: TRBJ2-7; v_call: TRBV27; d_call: NA; cdr3_aa: CASSLGVRYEQYF
cdr3_length: 15; j_call: TRBJ2-3; v_call: TRBV20-1; d_call: TRBD2; cdr3_aa: CSARSGGSSTDTQYF
cdr3_length: 14; j_call: TRBJ2-7; v_call: TRBV7-2; d_call: NA; cdr3_aa: CASSLRPRAYEQYF
cdr3_length: 15; j_call: TRBJ2-1; v_call: TRBV7-2; d_call: TRBD2; cdr3_aa: CASSKPGLDGDEQFF
cdr3_length: 14; j_call: TRBJ2-3; v_call: TRBV30; d_call: TRBD2; cdr3_aa: CAWKAGGDADTQYF
cdr3_length: 14; j_call: TRBJ1-1; v_call: TRBV29-1; d_call: NA; cdr3_aa: CSVEDPGMNTEAFF
cdr3_length: 15; j_call: TRBJ2-7; v_call: TRBV4-3; d_call: NA; cdr3_aa: CASSQVWSENYEQYF
cdr3_length: 16; j_call: TRBJ2-1; v_call: TRBV4-3; d_call: NA; cdr3_aa: CASSQETGVLYNEQFF
cdr3_length: 13; j_call: TRBJ1-1; v_call: TRBV6-2/TRBV6-3; d_call: TRBD1; cdr3_aa: CASIQGVNTEAFF
cdr3_length: 16; j_call: TRBJ2-1; v_call: TRBV11-2; d_call: TRBD2; cdr3_aa: CASRSYSGGPYNEQFF
cdr3_length: 15; j_call: TRBJ2-1; v_call: TRBV6-2/TRBV6-3; d_call: NA; cdr3_aa: CAGGVSGSSYNEQFF
cdr3_length: 16; j_call: TRBJ2-1; v_call: TRBV24-1; d_call: TRBD2; cdr3_aa: CATSDRQAGGPHEQFF
cdr3_length: 12; j_call: TRBJ2-1; v_call: TRBV6-6; d_call: TRBD1; cdr3_aa: CGGGTGFNEQFF
cdr3_length: 15; j_call: TRBJ2-1; v_call: TRBV6-5; d_call: NA; cdr3_aa: CASSYSGGPGNEQFF
cdr3_length: 18; j_call: TRBJ2-7; v_call: TRBV14; d_call: NA; cdr3_aa: CASSQELVRSGLFYEQYF
cdr3_length: 14; j_call: TRBJ2-7; v_call: TRBV12-3/TRBV12-4; d_call: NA; cdr3_aa: CASSFRAYSYEQYF
cdr3_length: 17; j_call: TRBJ2-2; v_call: TRBV7-2; d_call: TRBD2; cdr3_aa: CASSLEGLAGRTGELFF
cdr3_length: 15; j_call: TRBJ1-6; v_call: TRBV27; d_call: NA; cdr3_aa: CASSLLRDTDSPLHF